The TCR beta chain under discussion was sequenced for a study of Ad26.COV2.S vaccination and SARS-CoV-2 variants. This clone was recorded only once. Some clones are missing from TCRdb's copy, which holds only in-frame ones; the method was immunoSEQ multiplex PCR. The repertoire holds roughly 420,000 clones, with 80% to 90% as singletons. Between the trimmed V and J ends, which lost 2 bases and 2 bases, there was a span of 10 bases. The CDR3 consists of 14 residues. Germline CDR1 reads SGHRS; CDR2 reads YFSETQ. Treatment indicated: roughly 18 received Ad26.COV2.S at low or high dose, single or two shots; a few received placebo; per-sample allocation not given. On day 63 after the first injection, vaccine and placebo recipients gave samples.

V and J are TRBV5-1 and TRBJ2-5; D perhaps matches TRBD1 (6 bases). This sequence originates from a person aged 18-60 years who received the Ad26.COV2.S COVID-19 vaccine or a placebo. The sample was peripheral blood, taken in a trial of Ad26.COV2.S vaccine versus placebo. The CDR3 nucleotides are TGCGCCAGCAGCTTTGACAGGTTACAAGAGACCCAGTACTTC. Its protein product is CASSFDRLQETQYF.